These 30 T cell receptor beta chains share one sample of origin, sequenced in a study of CD8 T cells in Susac syndrome. Random hexamers served to reverse transcribe about 0.45 to 1 ug RNA. MiXCR was run by TCRdb on the immunoSEQ multiplex PCR reads, yielding one entry per CDR3 protein. The profile shows about 110,000 distinct CDR3 sequences, 94% of them singletons. Material for sequencing was CD8+ T cells from PBMCs. Source of these receptors: a human donor with Susac syndrome.

The genes are TRBV7-3 and TRBJ1-1; 12 nucleotides align to TRBD1. From germline, CDR1 is SGHTA and CDR2 FQGTGA. With V trimmed by 3 bases and J by 7 bases, 9 bases remained unmatched. CDR3 size: 16 residues. CDR3 amino acids: CASSLPGTGGAGEAFF. The CDR3, as DNA: TGTGCCAGCAGCTTGCCTGGGACAGGGGGCGCAGGTGAAGCTTTCTTT.

This chain joins TRBV14 and TRBJ2-1; D possibly corresponds to TRBD1 (5 bases). The CDR3 length is 17 residues. V was pared by 0 bases and J by 2 bases, with 14 bases between. Germline V gene sequence: CDR1 SGHDN, CDR2 FVKESK. The chain's CDR3 is CASSQDSSWGPYNEQFF. The CDR3 DNA is TGTGCCAGCAGCCAAGATAGCAGTTGGGGCCCCTACAATGAGCAGTTCTTC.

This clonotype has a single count. The chain employs TRBV18 and TRBJ1-1; D unclear. This CDR3 has 14 amino acids. Trimming shortened V by 6 bases and J by 1 base, and 12 bases separated the two germline ends. Germline assignment: CDR1 KGHSH and CDR2 LQKENI. The CDR3 region is CASSEGVGNTEAFF. The DNA of the CDR3 is TGTGCCAGCTCGGAGGGAGTCGGGAACACTGAAGCTTTCTTT. Full variable domain (rest looked up from reference TRBV18 and TRBJ1-1): NAGVMQNPRHLVRRRGQEARLRCSPMKGHSHVYWYRQLPEEGLKFMVYLQKENIIDESGMPKERFSAEFPKEGPSILRIQQVVRGDSAAYFCASSEGVGNTEAFFGQGTRLTVV.

This clonotype occurred once. This chain connects TRBV5-4 to TRBJ2-7, with D perhaps matching TRBD1 (5 bases). The CDR3 is 12 amino acids. Germline V lookup: CDR1 SGHNT, CDR2 YYREEE (reference sequence). V was pared by 4 bases and J by 7 bases, with 12 bases between. CDR3 residues: CASSLGREEQYF. The CDR3 DNA follows: TGTGCCAGCAGCCTGGGCAGGGAAGAGCAGTACTTC.

V is TRBV5-1 and J is TRBJ2-7, with TRBD2 matching 10 bases. The trim removed 0 bases at V and 5 bases at J, leaving 5 bases unmatched. Germline V gene sequence: CDR1 SGHRS, CDR2 YFSETQ. The CDR3 has 15 residues. CDR3 DNA: TGCGCCAGCAGCTTGGGGCGGCTAGCGGGGGACGAGCAGTACTTC. As protein: CASSLGRLAGDEQYF.

The chain couples TRBV9 to TRBJ2-1, with D tentatively TRBD1 or TRBD2 (5 bases each). Germline CDR1 SGDLS, CDR2 YYNGEE. The CDR3 is 13 residues long. Trimming cost V 4 bases and J 6 bases, with 11 bases left between them. CDR3 sequence: CASSPRGSNEQFF. The CDR3 region has the DNA TGTGCCAGCAGCCCGAGGGGTAGCAATGAGCAGTTCTTC.

The CDR3 region has the DNA TGCGCCACCCAGACAGGCGAGAATGAAAAACTGTTTTTT. Translation gives CATQTGENEKLFF. This chain uses TRBV4-1 with TRBJ1-4, with D possibly TRBD1 on 6 matching bases. V was pared by 10 bases and J by 5 bases, with 14 bases between. The CDR3 runs 13 residues. Germline V lookup: CDR1 MGHRA, CDR2 YSYEKL.

V usage is TRBV12-3 or TRBV12-4 and J usage is TRBJ1-6; D is possibly TRBD1 (5 bases). V lost 3 bases and J 0 bases, leaving 6 bases between the germline ends. The CDR3 spans 15 residues. The chain's CDR3 is CASSFRGSYNSPLHF. The CDR3 region has the DNA TGTGCCAGCAGTTTTAGGGGCTCCTATAATTCACCCCTCCACTTT.

This clonotype was seen just once. The chain combines TRBV6-1 with TRBJ2-5, with unresolved D. The germline V and J ends were trimmed by 8 bases and 5 bases, with 18 bases remaining between them. Looked up from germline, CDR1 is MNHNS and CDR2 is SASEGT. The CDR3 extends over 14 amino acids. The CDR3: CASSGREIGETQYF. The CDR3 coding sequence is TGTGCCAGCTCTGGACGCGAGATTGGGGAGACCCAGTACTTC.

The chain recombines TRBV7-9 with TRBJ1-1, with TRBD1 identical over 9 bases. V lost 0 bases and J lost 1; bases outside the gene matches: 0. This CDR3 spans 15 amino acids. Germline V lookup: CDR1 SEHNR, CDR2 FQNEAQ (reference sequence). CDR3 sequence reads: CASSLAGQGNTEAFF. The CDR3 DNA is TGTGCCAGCAGCTTAGCGGGACAGGGGAACACTGAAGCTTTCTTT.

The rearrangement joins TRBV5-1 to TRBJ2-6; D possibly corresponds to TRBD1 (5 bases). The CDR3 length is 15 residues. Trimming shortened V by 3 bases and J by 0 bases, and 7 bases separated the two germline ends. Germline V gene data show CDR1 as SGHRS and CDR2 as YFSETQ. CDR3 region: CASSYRTSGANVLTF. CDR3 sequence (DNA): TGCGCCAGCAGCTACAGGACCTCTGGGGCCAACGTCCTGACTTTC.

The chain carries TRBV12-3 or TRBV12-4 and TRBJ2-7, with D possibly matching TRBD2 (6 bases). This CDR3 contains 14 residues. V was shortened by 7 bases and J by 0 bases, with 13 bases between the two germline ends. CDR3 sequence: CASTSGDHSYEQYF. Written as DNA, the CDR3 is TGTGCCAGCACCTCGGGGGATCACTCCTACGAGCAGTACTTC.

This clonotype was observed a few times. The gene calls are TRBV29-1 and TRBJ1-1, with D perhaps matching TRBD1 (5 bases). Germline CDR1 SQVTM, CDR2 ANQGSEA. V gave up 5 bases and J gave up 5 bases, with 12 bases separating them. The CDR3 length is 12 residues. The CDR3 sequence is CSVPTGGTEAFF. Written as DNA, the CDR3 is TGCAGCGTTCCCACGGGGGGGACTGAAGCTTTCTTT.

The V and J genes are TRBV12-3 or TRBV12-4 and TRBJ1-2; tentatively, D is TRBD1 (5 bases). This CDR3 contains 12 residues. The ends were cut back, 4 bases at V and 8 bases at J, with 11 bases in the middle. The CDR3 spells CASSWDLLGYTF. CDR3 bases: TGTGCCAGCAGTTGGGACCTGCTAGGCTACACCTTC.

This clonotype was recorded once. This chain joins TRBV10-2 and TRBJ2-3; D may be TRBD1 (5 bases). Trimming cost V 7 bases and J 0 bases, with 11 bases left between them. The germline V gene has CDR1 WSHSY and CDR2 SAAADI. The CDR3 is 14 amino acids. The CDR3: CASNPGPSTDTQYF. CDR3 DNA sequence: TGCGCCAGCAACCCAGGGCCGAGCACAGATACGCAGTATTTT.

The chain combines TRBV27 with TRBJ2-1; no clear D gene. V was pared by 3 bases and J by 0 bases, with 15 bases between. The CDR3 is 17 amino acids. The V gene's germline CDR1 is MNHEY and CDR2 SMNVEV (reference sequence). The CDR3 DNA reads as TGTGCCAGCAGTTTTGACTCGAGTAGGAGCTCCTACAATGAGCAGTTCTTC. Translating gives CASSFDSSRSSYNEQFF.

In this sample, this clonotype turned up once. The J gene is TRBJ2-5, the V gene TRBV5-1; 8 bases agree with TRBD2. V trimming: 0 bases; J trimming: 1 base; junction bases outside the gene matches: 5. Germline V CDR1 and CDR2: SGHRS, YFSETQ. CDR3 length: 16 residues. The CDR3 DNA reads as TGCGCCAGCAGCTTGGGTCCAGCGGGGGCCCAAGAGACCCAGTACTTC. As protein: CASSLGPAGAQETQYF.

J is TRBJ2-5 and V is TRBV23-1; a weak D match, TRBD1 (5 bases). TRBV23-1 is designated an ORF whose function remains uncertain. There are 14 residues in the CDR3. V shed 6 bases and J shed 5 bases, with 16 bases lying between them. The CDR3 sequence: CASSSKGPGETQYF. In nucleotides, the CDR3 is TGCGCCAGCAGCTCTAAGGGGCCTGGGGAGACCCAGTACTTC.

The chain employs TRBV12-3 or TRBV12-4 and TRBJ1-1; D unclear. With 3 bases removed from V and 6 bases from J, the gap between germline ends came to 8 bases. This CDR3 contains 12 residues. CDR3 coding DNA: TGTGCCAGCAGTTTTGGACCAGCTGAAGCTTTCTTT. Translated: CASSFGPAEAFF.

The chain is built from TRBV20-1 and TRBJ2-1; 11 bases align to TRBD2. The V and J ends lost 5 bases and 4 bases, in that order; junction bases with no gene match: 7. CDR3 length: 15 residues. Germline CDR1 and CDR2: DFQATT and SNEGSKA (reference sequence). The CDR3 reads CSAGGVAGGYNEQFF. In DNA form, the CDR3 reads TGCAGTGCTGGGGGGGTAGCGGGGGGGTACAATGAGCAGTTCTTC.

This rearrangement joins TRBV6-2 or TRBV6-3 to TRBJ2-7, with unresolved D. The CDR3 consists of 13 residues. Germline V lookup: CDR1 MNHEY, CDR2 SVGEGT. Trimming took 6 bases from V and 6 from J, leaving 15 bases between them. CDR3 coding DNA: TGTGCCAGCAGCGTCGGGTTGTTGGGCGAGCAGTACTTC. Translated: CASSVGLLGEQYF.

This clonotype was seen only once. The rearrangement joins TRBV9 to TRBJ2-7; possibly TRBD1 for D (5 bases). Germline CDR1 and CDR2: SGDLS and YYNGEE. Trimming took off 1 base at V and 3 bases at J, with 11 bases between the two ends. The CDR3 is made up of 14 amino acids. The CDR3 DNA is TGTGCCAGCAGCGTATCCGACAGCTTCTACGAGCAGTACTTC. Its protein product is CASSVSDSFYEQYF.

The CDR3 DNA reads as TGTGCCAGCAGCGAAGACAGGGGACTCTACAATGAGCAGTTCTTC. Translated, it gives CASSEDRGLYNEQFF. J is TRBJ2-1 and V is TRBV6-6; 8 nucleotides line up with TRBD1. The CDR3 has 15 amino acids. V trimming: 6 bases; J trimming: 3 bases; junction bases outside the gene matches: 7. Per the germline V gene, CDR1 is MNHNY and CDR2 is SVGAGI (reference sequence).

This CDR3 reads CASSLQHGGEQYF. The CDR3 DNA is TGCGCCAGCAGCCTTCAACACGGGGGCGAGCAGTACTTC. The rearrangement uses TRBV4-3 and TRBJ2-7; D is perhaps TRBD2 (6 bases). From germline, CDR1 is LGHNA and CDR2 YSLEER. Trimming stripped 4 bases from V and 6 bases from J, with 13 bases between. The CDR3 has 13 amino acids.

The chain couples TRBV12-3 or TRBV12-4 to TRBJ1-2, with a tentative D call TRBD1 (6 bases). Trimming stripped 3 bases from V and 4 bases from J, with 9 bases between. This CDR3 comprises 13 residues. The CDR3 region has the DNA TGTGCCAGCAGTTTCATGACAGGCTATGGCTACACCTTC. Translating it yields CASSFMTGYGYTF.

This clonotype has only one observation. This sequence joins TRBV13 and TRBJ2-7; 9 positions match TRBD1. Trimming took 4 bases from V and 5 from J; bases not matched to a gene: 6. The CDR3 runs 14 residues. The V gene's germline CDR1 is PRHDT and CDR2 FYEKMQ (reference sequence). CDR3 DNA: TGTGCCAGCAGCTCCCGGACAGGGGCCCACGAGCAGTACTTC. Amino acid sequence: CASSSRTGAHEQYF.

This chain joins TRBV29-1 and TRBJ2-1; D is possibly TRBD1 or TRBD2 (5 bases each). This CDR3 is 13 amino acids long. Germline CDR1 is SQVTM and CDR2 is ANQGSEA. V dropped 3 bases and J dropped 9 bases, with 15 bases sitting between them. CDR3 sequence (DNA): TGCAGCGTTGAGATGGGGGAACTGGGTGAGCAGTTCTTC. Translation: CSVEMGELGEQFF.

CDR3 bases: TGCAGCGTTGAATGGGCAGGTCACACTGAAGCTTTCTTT. This encodes CSVEWAGHTEAFF. This sequence joins TRBV29-1 and TRBJ1-1; no reliable D call. The germline V gene encodes CDR1 SQVTM and CDR2 ANQGSEA. The CDR3 length is 13 residues. V dropped 2 bases and J dropped 3 bases, with 10 bases sitting between them. Variable domain in full (rest from reference TRBV29-1 and TRBJ1-1): SAVISQKPSRDICQRGTSLTIQCQVDSQVTMMFWYRQQPGQSLTLIATANQGSEATYESGFVIDKFPISRPNLTFSTLTVSNMSPEDSSIYLCSVEWAGHTEAFFGQGTRLTVV.

The rearrangement links TRBV15 to TRBJ1-1, with D possibly matching TRBD1 (6 bases). Trimming pared 5 bases from V and 3 bases from J, leaving 16 bases between. The CDR3 consists of 15 residues. Per the germline V gene, CDR1 is LNHNV and CDR2 is YYDKDF (reference sequence). The DNA of the CDR3 is TGTGCCACCAGCGCCTTACAGGGATCTTACACTGAAGCTTTCTTT. This encodes CATSALQGSYTEAFF.

The chain is built from TRBV20-1 and TRBJ1-5; D unresolved. CDR3 length: 16 amino acids. The ends were cut back, 0 bases at V and 0 bases at J, with 12 bases in the middle. CDR1 is DFQATT, CDR2 SNEGSKA, per germline (reference sequence). The chain's CDR3 is CSARDRGGDSNQPQHF. In DNA form, the CDR3 reads TGCAGTGCTAGAGATCGAGGCGGGGATAGCAATCAGCCCCAGCATTTT.